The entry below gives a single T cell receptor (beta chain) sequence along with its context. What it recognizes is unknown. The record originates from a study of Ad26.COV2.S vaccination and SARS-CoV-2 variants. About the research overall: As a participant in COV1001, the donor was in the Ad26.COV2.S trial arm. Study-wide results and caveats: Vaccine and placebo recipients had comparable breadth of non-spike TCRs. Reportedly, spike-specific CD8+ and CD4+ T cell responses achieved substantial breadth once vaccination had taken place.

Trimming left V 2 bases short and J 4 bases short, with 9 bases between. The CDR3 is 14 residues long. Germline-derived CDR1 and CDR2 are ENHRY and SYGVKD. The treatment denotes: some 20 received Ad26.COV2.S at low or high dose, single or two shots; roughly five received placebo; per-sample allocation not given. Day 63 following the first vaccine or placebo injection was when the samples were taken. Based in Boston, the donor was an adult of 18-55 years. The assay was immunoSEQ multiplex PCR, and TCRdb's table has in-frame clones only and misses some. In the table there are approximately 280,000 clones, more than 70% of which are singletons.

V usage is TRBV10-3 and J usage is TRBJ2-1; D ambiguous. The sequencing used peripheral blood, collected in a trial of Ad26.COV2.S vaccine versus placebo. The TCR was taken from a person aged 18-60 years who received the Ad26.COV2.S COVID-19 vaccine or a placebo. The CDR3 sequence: CAISEIAVYNEQFF. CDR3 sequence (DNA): TGTGCCATCAGTGAGATTGCAGTTTACAATGAGCAGTTCTTC.